Listed below are T cell receptor beta chains from one sample, sequenced in a study of T cell repertoires in cytomegalovirus infection. In TCRdb, the reads were re-called with MiXCR into one record per CDR3 protein. The sample carries around 740,000 distinct CDR3 sequences, roughly 36% recorded once. Sequenced material: PBMCs. These receptors all come from a human donor in good health (CMV status not recorded). Some clones in this sample may be carry-over from other donors' samples. Both conserved end residues are part of each CDR3. The size of a clone is reported for some rows only, either as once, few or many, or as a class for expanded clones.

V | size | CDR3
TRBV7-2 | many | CASSLVGRESHSGANVLTF
TRBV27 | . | CASSSGARNEQFF
TRBV28 | . | CASIRQGALPNTGELFF
TRBV6-1 | few | CASTGTGPTYEQYF
TRBV2 | few | CASAQGRLGNEQFF
TRBV7-2 | many | CASSLAGGALKNIQYF
TRBV5-4 | . | CASSSRQVLSYNEQFF
TRBV6-1 | once | CASSGLAPNEQVF
TRBV28 | . | CASTPRKQPQHF
TRBV18 | . | CASSPPPGLPNYEQYF
TRBV6-6 | once | CASRLPGQGSTEAFF
TRBV6-5 | few | CASRGQGVRNTEAFF
TRBV25-1 | . | CASSRQATSYERYF
TRBV5-6 | . | CASSLGYSAGDTEAFF
TRBV11-2 | few | CASSLSLGRMNTEAFF
TRBV19 | . | CASSNRDRSNQPQHF
TRBV6-6 | . | CASSSTTRGRGGYGYTF
TRBV4-1 | many | CASSPDSDYSYEQYF
TRBV11-2 | few | CASSPGTGSSDTQYF
TRBV7-2 | . | CASSLALAVRSYEQYF
TRBV6-6 | . | CASRTSGGDYEQYF
TRBV9 | . | CASSVGGSNYGYTF
TRBV7-2 | . | CASTAGRGRNNEQFF
TRBV28 | few | CASSSSGTSNNEQFF
TRBV6-6 | . | CASSPRGIAKNIQYF
TRBV19 | . | CASSQTTTAYNEQFF
TRBV5-1 | . | CASSLVGSQQAFF
TRBV7-9 | . | CASSPGLAASYDQYF
TRBV7-2 | many | CASSLRVRGSGELFF
TRBV28 | few | CAITDVVGGASEKLFF
TRBV5-4 | . | CASSPRASTDTQYF
TRBV5-1 | . | CASSLALSTGSSSYTF
TRBV4-1 | . | CASSLSRDRGSTGELFF
TRBV7-6 | many | CASSYRRLNQETQYF
TRBV19 | few | CASISEGADNEQFF
TRBV2 | few | CASRGTSGGVDTQYF
TRBV28 | many | CASSWGRQPQHF
TRBV27 | few | CASSLFLMTGGTYNEQFF
TRBV19 | . | CAAVGGRAQETQYF
TRBV4-1 | . | CASSQVQGVGYNQPQHF
TRBV28 | few | CASSLSLAGAEDTQYF
TRBV7-2 | few | CASSLKGWDRRRANYGYTF
TRBV28 | few | CASSLSSGRADEQFF
TRBV15 | . | CATSVRQGNYEQYF
TRBV2 | few | CASSELWPVINEQFF